These 28 T cell receptor beta chains were all obtained from the same sample, sequenced in a study of cytomegalovirus exposure and HLA in healthy donors. Both 60 Vbeta primers and 13 Jbeta primers went into the PCR. Generated by immunoSEQ multiplex PCR, the TCRdb table keeps only in-frame clones and is missing some. Seen in this sample are 150,000 to 200,000 clones; the ten most common clones hold less than 6.5%. The sequenced sample was PBMCs. These TCRs come from a man in his thirties or forties in good health and CMV-seronegative.

This sequence joins TRBV5-1 and TRBJ1-2, with 9 bases that match TRBD1. Germline V gene data show CDR1 as SGHRS and CDR2 as YFSETQ. CDR3 size: 16 residues. V lost 2 bases to trimming and J lost 3 bases; unmatched junction nucleotides: 8. The CDR3 is CASSLQGAIPDYGYTF. CDR3 nucleotide sequence: TGCGCCAGCAGCTTACAGGGGGCGATTCCCGACTATGGCTACACCTTC.

This rearrangement joins TRBV6-1 to TRBJ2-7; D might be TRBD2 (6 bases). The CDR3 is 15 residues long. V was cut by 1 base and J by 3 bases, with 13 bases left in between. Germline V gene lookup returns CDR1 MNHNS and CDR2 SASEGT. The CDR3 region is CASSEGGASDYEQYF. CDR3 DNA sequence: TGTGCCAGCAGTGAAGGTGGGGCTAGCGACTACGAGCAGTACTTC.

As regards this clone: This same CDR3 is encoded by further DNA sequences in the sample. The gene calls are TRBV19 and TRBJ1-5; D ambiguous. Trimming pared 3 bases from V and 4 bases from J, leaving 7 bases between. The germline CDR1 and CDR2 sequences are LNHDA and SQIVND (reference sequence). The CDR3 runs to 13 residues. CDR3 bases: TGTGCCAGTAGTATGGCGGGTAATCAGCCCCAGCATTTT. Translated, it gives CASSMAGNQPQHF.

The rearrangement uses TRBV5-1 and TRBJ1-2; D uncertain. This CDR3 has 13 amino acids. Germline V gives CDR1 SGHRS, CDR2 YFSETQ. V was clipped by 3 bases and J by 8 bases, with 14 bases between them. The CDR3 nucleotides are TGCGCCAGCAGCTCCGAAGGCAGGCAGGGCTACACCTTC. As protein: CASSSEGRQGYTF. Filled out from reference TRBV5-1 and TRBJ1-2, the complete variable domain reads KAGVTQTPRYLIKTRGQQVTLSCSPISGHRSVSWYQQTPGQGLQFLFEYFSETQRNKGNFPGRFSGRQFSNSRSEMNVSTLELGDSALYLCASSSEGRQGYTFGSGTRLTVV.

The genes are TRBV30 and TRBJ2-5; tentatively, D is TRBD1 (6 bases). CDR1 is GTSNPN and CDR2 is SVGIG in the germline V gene (reference sequence). Trimming removed 1 base at V and 2 bases at J, with 11 bases between. The CDR3 spans 14 residues. The CDR3 reads CAWSATGWQETQYF. Written as DNA, the CDR3 is TGTGCCTGGAGTGCTACAGGGTGGCAAGAGACCCAGTACTTC.

The chain links TRBV29-1 to TRBJ1-2; 8 nucleotides agree with TRBD1. Germline V lookup: CDR1 SQVTM, CDR2 ANQGSEA. Germline trimming cut 3 bases from V and 13 bases from J; bases unmatched to any gene: 13. This CDR3 is 13 amino acids long. The CDR3 DNA sequence: TGCAGCGTTGAGGGACGGACAGGGAAGAGAGCCACCTTC. Protein: CSVEGRTGKRATF.

The chain has TRBV2 and TRBJ2-1; TRBD2 agrees at 13 bases. The ends lost 6 bases at V and 8 bases at J; junction bases unmatched: 10. CDR3 size: 16 residues. Germline assignment: CDR1 SNHLY and CDR2 FYNNEI. CDR3: CASRATSGRRGDEQFF. The CDR3 DNA reads TGTGCCAGCAGGGCGACTAGCGGGAGGAGAGGGGATGAGCAGTTCTTC.

The genes are TRBV27 and TRBJ2-7; 7 positions match TRBD1. Looked up from germline, CDR1 is MNHEY and CDR2 is SMNVEV (reference sequence). The CDR3 spans 15 residues. The V and J ends lost 0 bases and 2 bases, in that order; junction bases with no gene match: 4. In nucleotides, the CDR3 is TGTGCCAGCAGTTTATCCTGGACAGGACCCTACGAGCAGTACTTC. Protein sequence: CASSLSWTGPYEQYF.

This sequence joins TRBV7-2 and TRBJ1-2, with TRBD1 matching over 8 bases. Trimming at V came to 5 bases and at J to 4 bases, leaving 6 bases not matched to a gene. CDR3 size: 14 residues. The V gene's germline CDR1 is SGHTA and CDR2 FQGNSA. The CDR3 reads CASSPTGGPYGYTF. CDR3 DNA sequence: TGTGCCAGCAGCCCAACAGGGGGACCCTATGGCTACACCTTC. Full variable domain (remainder filled in from reference TRBV7-2 and TRBJ1-2): GAGVSQSPSNKVTEKGKDVELRCDPISGHTALYWYRQSLGQGLEFLIYFQGNSAPDKSGLPSDRFSAERTGGSVSTLTIQRTQQEDSAVYLCASSPTGGPYGYTFGSGTRLTVV.

The chain is built from TRBV6-5 and TRBJ2-7; 10 bases are shared with TRBD2. Looked up from germline, CDR1 is MNHEY and CDR2 is SVGAGI. V shed 6 bases and J 6 bases; nucleotides not matched to a gene: 11. This CDR3 comprises 15 residues. In DNA form, the CDR3 reads TGTGCCAGCAGCCGTAGACCGGGACTAGCGATCGAGCAGTACTTC. It is translated as CASSRRPGLAIEQYF.

This rearrangement joins TRBV7-9 to TRBJ1-4, with TRBD1 matching over 7 bases. Germline V gene lookup returns CDR1 SEHNR and CDR2 FQNEAQ (reference sequence). The CDR3 sequence is 16 residues long. V was pared by 6 bases and J by 5 bases, with 12 bases of the junction left unmatched. The CDR3 here is CASRLIGDSPNEKLFF. For the CDR3, the DNA is TGTGCCAGCAGACTCATAGGGGACAGCCCGAATGAAAAACTGTTTTTT.

The chain uses TRBV27 and TRBJ2-1; the match to TRBD1 covers 7 bases. CDR1 and CDR2 (germline): MNHEY, SMNVEV (reference sequence). Losses at the gene ends were 4 bases for V and 0 bases for J; bases not matched to a gene: 6. The CDR3 is 16 residues long. The CDR3 DNA sequence: TGTGCCAGCAGTTCCCTACAGGGGAGCTCCTACAATGAGCAGTTCTTC. This gives the protein CASSSLQGSSYNEQFF.

The chain carries TRBV29-1 and TRBJ2-5; 8 nucleotides agree with TRBD2. J lost 2 bases, V lost 7 bases, and 9 bases had no gene match. The V gene's germline CDR1 is SQVTM and CDR2 ANQGSEA. The CDR3 has 14 residues. The CDR3 DNA reads TGCAGCGCTGGCGGGGGGCGCCCACAAGAGACCCAGTACTTC. Residues: CSAGGGRPQETQYF.

The chain joins TRBV4-1 to TRBJ1-2; 10 bases map to TRBD1. Germline values: CDR1 MGHRA, CDR2 YSYEKL. The CDR3 spans 15 residues. The trim removed 3 bases at V and 5 bases at J, leaving 6 bases unmatched. In nucleotides, the CDR3 is TGCGCCAGCAGCCACGGACAGGGGGTCGAATATGGCTACACCTTC. Translated: CASSHGQGVEYGYTF.

The chain is built from TRBV30 and TRBJ2-7; the D gene is possibly TRBD1 (5 bases). V was clipped by 0 bases and J by 5 bases, with 14 bases between them. Germline CDR1 is GTSNPN and CDR2 is SVGIG (reference sequence). The CDR3 covers 14 residues. CDR3 coding DNA: TGTGCCTGGAGTGTTTCCCAGGGCTGGAACGAGCAGTACTTC. Amino acid sequence: CAWSVSQGWNEQYF.

The genes are TRBV6-1 and TRBJ1-2, with 10 bases lining up with TRBD1. Germline V gene lookup returns CDR1 MNHNS and CDR2 SASEGT. CDR3 length: 11 residues. Written as DNA, the CDR3 is TGTGTGGGGGACAGGGGCAATGGCTACACCTTC. Its protein product is CVGDRGNGYTF.

The V and J genes are TRBV29-1 and TRBJ2-1; D might be TRBD2 (6 bases). This CDR3 spans 13 amino acids. The germline V and J ends were trimmed by 3 bases and 10 bases, with 16 bases remaining between them. The germline CDR1 and CDR2 sequences are SQVTM and ANQGSEA. CDR3 coding DNA: TGCAGCGTTGAGGGGACGGGGGTCTGGGAGCAGTTCTTC. It yields the protein CSVEGTGVWEQFF.

V gene TRBV19 combines with J gene TRBJ1-5, with TRBD1 identical over 7 bases. The ends lost 6 bases at V and 5 bases at J; junction bases unmatched: 7. CDR3 length equals 14 residues. Germline loops: CDR1 LNHDA, CDR2 SQIVND (reference sequence). As DNA, the CDR3 is TGTGCCAGTAGCCTGACAGGGTCGGATCAGCCCCAGCATTTT. It encodes CASSLTGSDQPQHF.

This chain uses TRBV5-1 with TRBJ2-7; 9 nucleotides align to TRBD1. The CDR3 has 15 residues. Germline CDR1 is SGHRS and CDR2 is YFSETQ. V dropped 6 bases and J dropped 4; count of bases not matched to a gene: 11. The CDR3 bases are TGCGCCAGCACCCCAGCCGGGACAGGGATTTACGAGCAGTACTTC. Protein product: CASTPAGTGIYEQYF.

To note about this clone: The junction differs from germline at one of its ends, possibly a read error. The J gene is TRBJ2-1, the V gene TRBV5-4; 12 bases are a match to TRBD1. Per the germline V gene, CDR1 is SGHNT and CDR2 is YYREEE (reference sequence). The CDR3 covers 13 residues. The CDR3 bases are TGTGCCAGCAGCTTGGGGGACAGGGGGCCTCTTATCTTC. Protein sequence: CASSLGDRGPLIF.

The chain has TRBV11-2 and TRBJ2-5; no reliable D call. The DNA end is a closer match to TRBJ2-7, so the J assignment may be wrong. Looked up from germline, CDR1 is SGHAT and CDR2 is FQNNGV. The CDR3 extends over 15 amino acids. CDR3 sequence reads: CASSLGVGLGYEQYF. As DNA, the CDR3 is TGTGCCAGCAGCTTAGGGGTTGGGCTGGGCTACGAGCAGTACTTC.

The J gene is TRBJ2-2, the V gene TRBV28; unclear D gene. Germline CDR1 reads MDHEN; CDR2 reads SYDVKM. The CDR3 covers 14 residues. V was shortened by 1 base and J by 2 bases, with 5 bases between the two germline ends. The CDR3 region is CASSLYLNTGELFF. CDR3 sequence (DNA): TGTGCCAGCAGTTTATACCTAAACACCGGGGAGCTGTTTTTT.

V usage is TRBV30 and J usage is TRBJ2-5; 8 bases are a match to TRBD2. J was trimmed by 4 bases and V by 7 bases; bases with no gene match: 14. Germline CDR1 GTSNPN, CDR2 SVGIG (reference sequence). This CDR3 is 15 amino acids long. As DNA, the CDR3 is TGTGCCTCATTAACACGGGGGGGGAGGCGAGAGACCCAGTACTTC. Its translation: CASLTRGGRRETQYF.

The gene calls are TRBV10-3 and TRBJ2-7, with 9 bases aligning to TRBD1. CDR1 is ENHRY and CDR2 is SYGVKD in the germline V gene. The CDR3 covers 14 residues. The J segment lost 3 bases and the V segment lost 4 bases, leaving 4 bases of the junction unmatched. The CDR3 sequence: CAISAGQGFYEQYF. Here the CDR3 DNA reads TGTGCCATCAGTGCCGGACAGGGGTTCTACGAGCAGTACTTC.

The genes are TRBV18 and TRBJ2-2, with D maybe TRBD1 (5 bases). The CDR3 has 15 amino acids. Germline V lookup: CDR1 KGHSH, CDR2 LQKENI. Trimming took 3 bases from V and 0 from J, leaving 8 bases between them. The CDR3 DNA reads as TGTGCCAGCTCACCTGCGACAGCGAACACCGGGGAGCTGTTTTTT. As protein: CASSPATANTGELFF.

This chain connects TRBV28 to TRBJ1-3, with D unclear. The CDR3 contains 11 residues. From germline, CDR1 is MDHEN and CDR2 SYDVKM. The V gene lost 8 bases and the J gene lost 1 base, with 3 bases spanning the gap. The CDR3 protein is CASLSGNTIYF. The CDR3, as DNA: TGTGCCAGCCTGTCTGGAAACACCATATATTTT.

The gene calls are TRBV11-2 and TRBJ1-1, with D possibly being TRBD1 (5 bases). Germline V gene data show CDR1 as SGHAT and CDR2 as FQNNGV. CDR3 length: 15 amino acids. Trimming took 5 bases from V and 3 from J, leaving 16 bases between them. The CDR3 nucleotides read TGTGCCAGCAGCCTAGTGGGGGGAGTGGACACTGAAGCTTTCTTT. Translated: CASSLVGGVDTEAFF.

The chain employs TRBV4-2 and TRBJ1-3, with D unresolved. Germline V CDR1 and CDR2: LGHNA, YNFKEQ. The CDR3 has 17 amino acids. The V and J ends lost 0 bases and 2 bases respectively, with 14 bases between them. The CDR3 reads CASSQDPGVGTGNTIYF. The DNA of the CDR3 is TGTGCCAGCAGCCAAGACCCCGGGGTTGGCACTGGAAACACCATATATTTT.